Sequencing of this T cell receptor beta chain was carried out in a study of T cells expressing NK-cell markers. Study at large: HCMV seropositivity marked most of the eight sequenced donors; one was seronegative.

This CDR3 has 15 residues. CDR1 is MNHEY and CDR2 is SMNVEV in the germline V gene (reference sequence). For TCR beta, cDNA was produced by 5'RACE template switching with UMIs. From its re-call of the 5' RACE reads, TCRdb lists each CDR3 protein once, without DNA. The listing records hundreds of thousands of distinct CDR3 sequences. This clonotype was sampled from a woman aged 18-70 years in good health. Material: blood T cells: a sorted CD56 or NKG2C T cell subset, CD4+ or CD8+ T cells, or bulk PBMC T cells (not recorded which). This chain joins TRBV27 and TRBJ1-6; TCRdb names TRBD1, which stays unverified in the absence of DNA. The CDR3 loop is CASSLLPGLNSPLHF.